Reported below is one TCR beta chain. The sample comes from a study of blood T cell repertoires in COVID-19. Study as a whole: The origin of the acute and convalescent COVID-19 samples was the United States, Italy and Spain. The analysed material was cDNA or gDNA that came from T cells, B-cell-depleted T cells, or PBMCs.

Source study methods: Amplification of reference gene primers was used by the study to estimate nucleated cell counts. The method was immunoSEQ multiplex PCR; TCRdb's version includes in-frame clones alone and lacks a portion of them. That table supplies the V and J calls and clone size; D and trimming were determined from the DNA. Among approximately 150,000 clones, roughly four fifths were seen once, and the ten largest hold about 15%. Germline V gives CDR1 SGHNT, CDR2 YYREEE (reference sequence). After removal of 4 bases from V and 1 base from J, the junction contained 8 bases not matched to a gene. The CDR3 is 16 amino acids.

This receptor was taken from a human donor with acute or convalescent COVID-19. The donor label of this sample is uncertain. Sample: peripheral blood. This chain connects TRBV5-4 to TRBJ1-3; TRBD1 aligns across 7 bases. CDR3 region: CASSASTGDSGNTIYF. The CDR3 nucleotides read TGTGCCAGCAGCGCCTCCACAGGGGATTCTGGAAACACCATATATTTT.